A selection of T cell receptor beta chains follows, all from one sample in a study. TCRdb fed the RT-PCR reads into MiXCR, producing one record per CDR3 protein. This table holds around 700,000 distinct CDR3 sequences, over 12% found once. Sequenced sample: memory CD4+ T cells from blood. Receptors were obtained from a female donor in good health, serving as a healthy control. Each CDR3 is given with its conserved first and last residue. The D gene is left open where the match is weak. The size field is filled for only some rows; it gives once, few, many or a size class.

V: TRBV7-6; D: .; size: few; J: TRBJ2-3; DNA: TGTGCCAGCAGCGGACAGCTCAGCACGCAGTATTTT; CDR3: CASSGQLSTQYF
V: TRBV7-9; D: .; size: many; J: TRBJ1-6; DNA: TGTGCCAGCAGCTTAGGACTAGAATCACCCCTCCACTTT; CDR3: CASSLGLESPLHF
V: TRBV15; D: TRBD2; size: .; J: TRBJ2-2; DNA: TGTGCCACCAGCAGAGATAAGCGGGAGTTGGGCGGGGAGCTGTTTTTT; CDR3: CATSRDKRELGGELFF
V: TRBV7-3; D: .; size: few; J: TRBJ1-2; DNA: TGTGCCAGCAGCTTAAAGTGGACGGACTCTAACTATGGCTACACCTTC; CDR3: CASSLKWTDSNYGYTF
V: TRBV20-1; D: .; size: many; J: TRBJ1-2; DNA: TGCAGTGCTAGTGCGGGGGCGGATGGCTACACCTTC; CDR3: CSASAGADGYTF
V: TRBV7-9; D: .; size: many; J: TRBJ2-1; DNA: TGTGCCAGCAGCCCGACCCCGGGCGGGAACCGCGAACAGAGGGGGAATGAGCAGTTCTTC; CDR3: CASSPTPGGNREQRGNEQFF
V: TRBV7-8; D: .; size: few; J: TRBJ2-6; DNA: TGTGCCAGCTTTAGGGGCTCTAGCTCTGGGGCCAACGTCCTGACTTTC; CDR3: CASFRGSSSGANVLTF
V: TRBV7-2; D: .; size: few; J: TRBJ1-3; DNA: TGTGCCAGCAGCTCCTTTGATTCAGGGGACACCATATATTTT; CDR3: CASSSFDSGDTIYF
V: TRBV5-1; D: .; size: many; J: TRBJ2-5; DNA: TGCGCCAGCAGCCCGGAACAAGAGACCCAGTACTTC; CDR3: CASSPEQETQYF
V: TRBV7-2; D: .; size: many; J: TRBJ2-7; DNA: TGTGCCAGCAGCCCGAGACTCACTGCCTACGAGCAGTACTTC; CDR3: CASSPRLTAYEQYF
V: TRBV7-9; D: .; size: many; J: TRBJ2-3; DNA: TGTGCCAGCAGCTTAGGCGGGGTGTTTAGCACAGATACGCAGTATTTT; CDR3: CASSLGGVFSTDTQYF
V: TRBV3-1; D: .; size: few; J: TRBJ1-1; DNA: TGTGCCAGCAGCCCGCATATAGGGGAGTCCACTGAAGCTTTCTTT; CDR3: CASSPHIGESTEAFF
V: TRBV12-3/TRBV12-4; D: .; size: few; J: TRBJ1-1; DNA: TGTGCCAGCAGTGCATCGGGACAAATGAACACTGAAGCTTTCTTT; CDR3: CASSASGQMNTEAFF
V: TRBV9; D: .; size: .; J: TRBJ1-3; DNA: TGTGCCAGCAGCGTAGCTGACCGGGCACATGGAAACACCATATATTTT; CDR3: CASSVADRAHGNTIYF
V: TRBV5-5; D: TRBD2; size: .; J: TRBJ2-7; DNA: TGTGCCAGCAGCTTTAGAGCGGGAGGACTTACCTCCTACGAGCAGTACTTC; CDR3: CASSFRAGGLTSYEQYF
V: TRBV12-3/TRBV12-4; D: .; size: many; J: TRBJ1-1; DNA: TGTGCCAGCAGTCTCCCAGACACTGAAGCTTTCTTT; CDR3: CASSLPDTEAFF
V: TRBV5-1; D: TRBD1; size: .; J: TRBJ2-7; DNA: TGCGCCAGCAGCTTGGGTGTGGGACAGGTCTCCTACGAGCAGTACTTC; CDR3: CASSLGVGQVSYEQYF
V: TRBV9; D: .; size: .; J: TRBJ2-5; DNA: TGTGCCAGCAGCGTAACGGCCTTTTCCGACAGAGAGTACCAAGAGACCCAGTACTTC; CDR3: CASSVTAFSDREYQETQYF
V: TRBV6-2/TRBV6-3; D: TRBD1; size: .; J: TRBJ1-1; DNA: TGTGCCAGCAGTCTAATTGACGGACAGGGGGTGAACACTGAAGCTTTCTTT; CDR3: CASSLIDGQGVNTEAFF
V: TRBV29-1; D: .; size: many; J: TRBJ1-1; DNA: TGCAGCGTTGTCAGAGGGAACACTGAAGCTTTCTTT; CDR3: CSVVRGNTEAFF
V: TRBV7-9; D: .; size: few; J: TRBJ1-2; DNA: TGTGCCAGCAGCTTCCCATCCGGCGGGGATTATGGCTACACCTTC; CDR3: CASSFPSGGDYGYTF
V: TRBV12-3/TRBV12-4; D: .; size: few; J: TRBJ1-2; DNA: TGTGCCAGCGGAGCCAGATTCTATGGCTACACCTTC; CDR3: CASGARFYGYTF